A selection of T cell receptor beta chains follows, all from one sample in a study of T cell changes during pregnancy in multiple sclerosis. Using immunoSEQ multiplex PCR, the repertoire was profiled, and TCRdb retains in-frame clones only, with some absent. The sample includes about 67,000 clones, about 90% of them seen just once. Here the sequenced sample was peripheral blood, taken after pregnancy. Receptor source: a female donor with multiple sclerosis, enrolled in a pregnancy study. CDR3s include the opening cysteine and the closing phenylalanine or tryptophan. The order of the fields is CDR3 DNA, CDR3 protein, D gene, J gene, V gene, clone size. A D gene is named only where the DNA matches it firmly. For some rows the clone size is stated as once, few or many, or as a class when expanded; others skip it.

DNA: TGTGCCAGCAGCTCGATGGTCCCGGGACAGGACGGGGGGACCGGGGAGCTGTTTTTT
CDR3: CASSSMVPGQDGGTGELFF
D: -
J: TRBJ2-2
V: TRBV5-6
size: -

DNA: TGTGCCGCCGGACAGAACAATCAGCCCCAGCATTTT
CDR3: CAAGQNNQPQHF
D: -
J: TRBJ1-5
V: TRBV28
size: -

DNA: TGTGCCAGCAGTTGGACTAGCGGGGGGGACAATGAGCAGTTCTTC
CDR3: CASSWTSGGDNEQFF
D: TRBD2
J: TRBJ2-1
V: TRBV28
size: once

DNA: TGTGCCAGCAGTGCAAGAAGCACGAACACCGGGGAGCTGTTTTTT
CDR3: CASSARSTNTGELFF
D: -
J: TRBJ2-2
V: TRBV2
size: -

DNA: TGTGCCAGCAGTGTACAGGGGGACTATGGCTACACCTTC
CDR3: CASSVQGDYGYTF
D: TRBD1
J: TRBJ1-2
V: TRBV2
size: few

DNA: TGTGCCAGCAGTCCCACACCGGGACAGGGGTTCTACGAGCAGTACTTC
CDR3: CASSPTPGQGFYEQYF
D: TRBD1
J: TRBJ2-7
V: TRBV27
size: once

DNA: TGTGCCAGCTCACCACGAGCGGGGGGTTCCTACGAGCAGTACTTC
CDR3: CASSPRAGGSYEQYF
D: TRBD2
J: TRBJ2-7
V: TRBV18
size: -

DNA: TGTGCCAGCAGTCCTTCGGGGGGGGGACCTAATGAAAAACTGTTTTTT
CDR3: CASSPSGGGPNEKLFF
D: -
J: TRBJ1-4
V: TRBV7-2
size: once

DNA: TGTGCCAGCAGCTTACTGGGCGCCGGGGAGCTGTTTTTT
CDR3: CASSLLGAGELFF
D: -
J: TRBJ2-2
V: TRBV7-9
size: -

DNA: TGCGCCAGCAGCCAAGATGCTCGGCCAGGGGTGGACACCGGGGAGCTGTTTTTT
CDR3: CASSQDARPGVDTGELFF
D: -
J: TRBJ2-2
V: TRBV4-3
size: -

DNA: TGTGCCTGGGGGCCGAGAAATGAAAAACTGTTTTTT
CDR3: CAWGPRNEKLFF
D: -
J: TRBJ1-4
V: TRBV30
size: -

DNA: TGCAGCGTGGTCCGGGCGGGAGGGCCAACAGATACGCAGTATTTT
CDR3: CSVVRAGGPTDTQYF
D: TRBD2
J: TRBJ2-3
V: TRBV29-1
size: -

DNA: TGCGCCAGCAGTGAGACCAGGGGCCTCACTGAAGCTTTCTTT
CDR3: CASSETRGLTEAFF
D: -
J: TRBJ1-1
V: TRBV10-2
size: -

DNA: TGTGCCAGCAGTGAAGGATGGCCGGGACAGGGGTTCGAGACCCAGTACTTC
CDR3: CASSEGWPGQGFETQYF
D: TRBD1
J: TRBJ2-5
V: TRBV2
size: -

DNA: TGTGCCAGCAGCCCACCCCGGGGAGTCTACAATGAGCAGTTCTTC
CDR3: CASSPPRGVYNEQFF
D: -
J: TRBJ2-1
V: TRBV7-9
size: -

DNA: TGTGCCAGCTCGCCGCGACAGGGTCCGGACGAGCAGTACTTC
CDR3: CASSPRQGPDEQYF
D: TRBD1
J: TRBJ2-7
V: TRBV18
size: -

DNA: TGCAGTCAGAGGGAAGGGACTGAAGCTTTCTTT
CDR3: CSQREGTEAFF
D: -
J: TRBJ1-1
V: TRBV20-1
size: -

DNA: TGTGCCAGCAGCCAGGGTGGGGAGGGATACTTC
CDR3: CASSQGGEGYF
D: TRBD2
J: TRBJ2-5
V: TRBV7-8
size: -

DNA: TGCGCCAGCAGTGATTATCGTAGCTCCTACAATGAGCAGTTCTTC
CDR3: CASSDYRSSYNEQFF
D: -
J: TRBJ2-1
V: TRBV10-2
size: -

DNA: TGTGCCAGCAGCGTGCGGGAGACCGTCTGGGAGACCCAGTACTTC
CDR3: CASSVRETVWETQYF
D: TRBD2
J: TRBJ2-5
V: TRBV9
size: -

DNA: TGTGCCATCCCCGGGGACAGGTCTGGTGAAAAACTGTTTTTT
CDR3: CAIPGDRSGEKLFF
D: TRBD1
J: TRBJ1-4
V: TRBV10-3
size: -

DNA: TGTGCCATCAGTGAGTCACAGGGGGCCTACGAGCAGTACTTC
CDR3: CAISESQGAYEQYF
D: TRBD1
J: TRBJ2-7
V: TRBV10-3
size: -

DNA: TGTGCCTGGGCCCCCAGGACTGAAGCTTTCTTT
CDR3: CAWAPRTEAFF
D: -
J: TRBJ1-1
V: TRBV30
size: -

DNA: TGTGCCAGCAGCTTAGTAAGACAGGGGGCGGCTTTCTTT
CDR3: CASSLVRQGAAFF
D: TRBD1
J: TRBJ1-1
V: TRBV11-3
size: -

DNA: TGCGCCAGCAGCCGTGGACAGGCGACCTACAATGAGCAGTTCTTC
CDR3: CASSRGQATYNEQFF
D: TRBD1
J: TRBJ2-1
V: TRBV5-1
size: -

DNA: TGTGCCAGCAGCCCGCTCAGGACAGCATTTAACTATGGCTACACCTTC
CDR3: CASSPLRTAFNYGYTF
D: -
J: TRBJ1-2
V: TRBV7-2
size: -

DNA: TGTGCCACTACCGGGACAGTTCCCTACGAGCAGTACTTC
CDR3: CATTGTVPYEQYF
D: TRBD1
J: TRBJ2-7
V: TRBV6-5
size: -

DNA: TGTGCCAGCAGCTTAGCGCTCGCGACTAGCAGTCACACAGATACGCAGTATTTT
CDR3: CASSLALATSSHTDTQYF
D: TRBD2
J: TRBJ2-3
V: TRBV11-1
size: -

DNA: TGTGCCAGCAGTTCGTACCCGGGACAGGGGGGAGCTAGCGGGAACACAGATACGCAGTATTTT
CDR3: CASSSYPGQGGASGNTDTQYF
D: TRBD1
J: TRBJ2-3
V: TRBV28
size: -

DNA: TGTGCCAGCAGCTTAGGCGGGAGGAGTGAGCAGTACTTC
CDR3: CASSLGGRSEQYF
D: TRBD2
J: TRBJ2-7
V: TRBV7-9
size: -

DNA: TGTGCCAGCAGTAGGGACAGGGGTTACGAGCAGTACTTC
CDR3: CASSRDRGYEQYF
D: TRBD1
J: TRBJ2-7
V: TRBV25-1
size: -

DNA: TGTGCCTGGAGTGTAACCCGGGCAGGACAAGGCTACACCTTC
CDR3: CAWSVTRAGQGYTF
D: -
J: TRBJ1-2
V: TRBV30
size: -

DNA: TGTGCCTGGTGGAGGGAGACAGATACGCAGTATTTT
CDR3: CAWWRETDTQYF
D: -
J: TRBJ2-3
V: TRBV30
size: -

DNA: TGTGCCAGCAGTGAAGGGACAGCGTGGGAAAAACTGTTTTTT
CDR3: CASSEGTAWEKLFF
D: -
J: TRBJ1-4
V: TRBV2
size: few

DNA: TGCGCCAGCAGCTTGGGGCTAGCGGCTAACTACGAGCAGTACTTC
CDR3: CASSLGLAANYEQYF
D: TRBD2
J: TRBJ2-7
V: TRBV5-1
size: -

DNA: TGTGCCAGCAGCCGTTCCGGGACAGGGGCTTACGAGCAGTACTTC
CDR3: CASSRSGTGAYEQYF
D: TRBD1
J: TRBJ2-7
V: TRBV14
size: -

DNA: TGTGCCAGCAGCAGAGGAGGGAATAATGAAAAACTGTTTTTT
CDR3: CASSRGGNNEKLFF
D: -
J: TRBJ1-4
V: TRBV6-5
size: once

DNA: TGTGCCAGCAGCTGGGGACAGGAAGAAAAACTGTTTTTT
CDR3: CASSWGQEEKLFF
D: TRBD1
J: TRBJ1-4
V: TRBV5-4
size: -

DNA: TGTGCCAGCAGCTTACCTAGCGGCACAGATACGCAGTATTTT
CDR3: CASSLPSGTDTQYF
D: -
J: TRBJ2-3
V: TRBV13
size: -

DNA: TGTGCCAGCAGGAGAACAGGGGACGAGACCCAGTACTTC
CDR3: CASRRTGDETQYF
D: TRBD1
J: TRBJ2-5
V: TRBV28
size: -

DNA: TGTGCCAGCAGCTTCCAGAACTATGGCTACACCTTC
CDR3: CASSFQNYGYTF
D: -
J: TRBJ1-2
V: TRBV13
size: -

DNA: TGTGCCAGCAGCTCAAGAGCTGGGGCCAACGTCCTGACTTTC
CDR3: CASSSRAGANVLTF
D: -
J: TRBJ2-6
V: TRBV11-2
size: once

DNA: TGTGCCAGCAGTTCGACTAGCGGGAGAATTAATGAGCAGTTCTTC
CDR3: CASSSTSGRINEQFF
D: TRBD2
J: TRBJ2-1
V: TRBV6-5
size: -

DNA: TGTGCCAGCAGTGCCAGACAGTCTAACACTGAAGCTTTCTTT
CDR3: CASSARQSNTEAFF
D: -
J: TRBJ1-1
V: TRBV2
size: -

DNA: TGTGCCAGCAGCAAAGCGCGCGACAGGAGCTCCTACGAGCAGTACTTC
CDR3: CASSKARDRSSYEQYF
D: -
J: TRBJ2-7
V: TRBV21-1
size: -

DNA: TGTGCCCTGGACAGCTCTGGGGCCAACGTCCTGACTTTC
CDR3: CALDSSGANVLTF
D: -
J: TRBJ2-6
V: TRBV30
size: few

DNA: TGCGCCAGCAGCCGGGACAGGGGAACCACGAAATACTATGGCTACACCTTC
CDR3: CASSRDRGTTKYYGYTF
D: TRBD1
J: TRBJ1-2
V: TRBV10-1
size: -

DNA: TGTGCCATCAGATTTAGCGGGGAGGCCTACGAGCAGTACTTC
CDR3: CAIRFSGEAYEQYF
D: TRBD2
J: TRBJ2-7
V: TRBV10-3
size: -

DNA: TGCAGTGCTCAGAGGGATGAGCAGTTCTTC
CDR3: CSAQRDEQFF
D: -
J: TRBJ2-1
V: TRBV20-1
size: -

DNA: TGTGCCACCAGCAGCAGGGGGCAGGGCACCGGGGAGCTGTTTTTT
CDR3: CATSSRGQGTGELFF
D: TRBD1
J: TRBJ2-2
V: TRBV15
size: -

DNA: TGTGCTAGTGGTTTGGGCGCCGGGGAGCTGTTTTTT
CDR3: CASGLGAGELFF
D: -
J: TRBJ2-2
V: TRBV12-5
size: -

DNA: TGTGCCAGCAGTGAAAGGACAGACAGACAAGAGACCCAGTACTTC
CDR3: CASSERTDRQETQYF
D: -
J: TRBJ2-5
V: TRBV2
size: -

DNA: TGTGCCAGCAGCTTAGCTAGCGGGATCACAGATACGCAGTATTTT
CDR3: CASSLASGITDTQYF
D: TRBD2
J: TRBJ2-3
V: TRBV7-9
size: -

DNA: TGTGCCAGCAAAATGGGCGAGACCCAGTACTTC
CDR3: CASKMGETQYF
D: -
J: TRBJ2-5
V: TRBV6-5
size: -

DNA: TGTGCCAGCAGTGCGGGTAATGAGCAGTTCTTC
CDR3: CASSAGNEQFF
D: -
J: TRBJ2-1
V: TRBV25-1
size: -

DNA: TGTGCCAGCAGTTTACCAGGGCTGGGCAATCAGCCCCAGCATTTT
CDR3: CASSLPGLGNQPQHF
D: -
J: TRBJ1-5
V: TRBV6-1
size: -